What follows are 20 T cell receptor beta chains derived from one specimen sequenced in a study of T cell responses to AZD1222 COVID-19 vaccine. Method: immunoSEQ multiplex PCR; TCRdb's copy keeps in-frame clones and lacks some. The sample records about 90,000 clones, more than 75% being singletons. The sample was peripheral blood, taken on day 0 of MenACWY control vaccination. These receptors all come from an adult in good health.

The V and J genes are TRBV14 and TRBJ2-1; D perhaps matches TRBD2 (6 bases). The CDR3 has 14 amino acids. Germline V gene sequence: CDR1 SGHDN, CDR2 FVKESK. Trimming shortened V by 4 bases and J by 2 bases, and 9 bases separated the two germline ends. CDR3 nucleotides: TGTGCCAGCAGCCGGGGGGATACCTACAATGAGCAGTTCTTC. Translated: CASSRGDTYNEQFF.

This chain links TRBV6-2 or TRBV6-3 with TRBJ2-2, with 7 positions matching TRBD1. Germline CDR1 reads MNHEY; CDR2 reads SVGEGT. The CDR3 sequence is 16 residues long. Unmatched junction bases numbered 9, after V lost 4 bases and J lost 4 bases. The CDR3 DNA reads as TGTGCCAGCAGTTTTGCATCGACAGGGTTCACCGGGGAGCTGTTTTTT. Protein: CASSFASTGFTGELFF.

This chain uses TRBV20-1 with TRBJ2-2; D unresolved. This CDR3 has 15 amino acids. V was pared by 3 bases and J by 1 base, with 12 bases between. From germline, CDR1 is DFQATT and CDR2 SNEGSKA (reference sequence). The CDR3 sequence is CSASMGNKNTGELFF. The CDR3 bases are TGCAGTGCTAGTATGGGGAATAAGAACACCGGGGAGCTGTTTTTT.

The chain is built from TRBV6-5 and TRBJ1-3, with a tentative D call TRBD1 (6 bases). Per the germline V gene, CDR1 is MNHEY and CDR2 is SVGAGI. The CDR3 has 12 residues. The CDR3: CAGGSAGNTIYF. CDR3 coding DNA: TGTGCGGGGGGCAGTGCCGGAAACACCATATATTTT.

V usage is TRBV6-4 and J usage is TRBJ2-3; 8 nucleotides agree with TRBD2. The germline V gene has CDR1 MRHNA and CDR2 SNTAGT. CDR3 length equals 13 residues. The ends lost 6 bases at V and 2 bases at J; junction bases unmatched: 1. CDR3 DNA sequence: TGTGCCAGCAGGCGGGAGGTCACAGATACGCAGTATTTT. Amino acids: CASRREVTDTQYF.

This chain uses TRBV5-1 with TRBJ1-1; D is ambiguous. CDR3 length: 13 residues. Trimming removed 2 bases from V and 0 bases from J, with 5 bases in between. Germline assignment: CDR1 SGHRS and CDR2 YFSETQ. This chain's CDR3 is CASSFELNTEAFF. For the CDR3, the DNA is TGCGCCAGCAGCTTCGAATTGAACACTGAAGCTTTCTTT.

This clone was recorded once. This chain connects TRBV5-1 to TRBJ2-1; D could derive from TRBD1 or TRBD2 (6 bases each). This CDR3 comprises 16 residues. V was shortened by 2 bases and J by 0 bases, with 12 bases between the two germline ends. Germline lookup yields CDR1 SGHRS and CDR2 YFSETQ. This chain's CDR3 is CASSFQGTSSYNEQFF. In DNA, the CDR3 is TGCGCCAGCAGCTTCCAGGGGACTTCCTCCTACAATGAGCAGTTCTTC.

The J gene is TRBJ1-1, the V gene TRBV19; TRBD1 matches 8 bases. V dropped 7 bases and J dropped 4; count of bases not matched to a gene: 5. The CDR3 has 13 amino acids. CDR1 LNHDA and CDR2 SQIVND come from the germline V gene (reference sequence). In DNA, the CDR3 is TGTGCCAGTACAGGGGGCTTTAGCACTGAAGCTTTCTTT. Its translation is CASTGGFSTEAFF.

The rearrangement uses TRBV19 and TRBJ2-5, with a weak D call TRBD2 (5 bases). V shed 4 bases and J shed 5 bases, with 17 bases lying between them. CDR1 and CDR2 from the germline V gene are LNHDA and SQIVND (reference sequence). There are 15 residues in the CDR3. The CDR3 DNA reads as TGTGCCAGTAGTAAAATACTAGAAAGAGGGGAGACCCAGTACTTC. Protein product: CASSKILERGETQYF.

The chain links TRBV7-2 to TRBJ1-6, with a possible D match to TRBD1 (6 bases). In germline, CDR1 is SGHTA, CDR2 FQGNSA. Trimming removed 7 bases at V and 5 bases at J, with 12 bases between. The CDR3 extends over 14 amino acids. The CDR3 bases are TGTGCCAGCAACCCCCAGGGGCATAATTCACCCCTCCACTTT. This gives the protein CASNPQGHNSPLHF.

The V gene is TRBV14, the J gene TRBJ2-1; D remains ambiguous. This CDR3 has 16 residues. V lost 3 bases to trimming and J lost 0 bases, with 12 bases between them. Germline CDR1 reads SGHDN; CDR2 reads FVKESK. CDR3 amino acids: CASSQFVLSSYNEQFF. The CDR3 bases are TGTGCCAGCAGCCAGTTCGTCCTCAGCTCCTACAATGAGCAGTTCTTC.

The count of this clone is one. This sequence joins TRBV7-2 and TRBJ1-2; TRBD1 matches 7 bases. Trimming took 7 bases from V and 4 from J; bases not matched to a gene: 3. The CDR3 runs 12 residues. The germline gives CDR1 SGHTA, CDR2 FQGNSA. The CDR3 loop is CASTSGGYGYTF. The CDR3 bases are TGTGCCAGCACCTCAGGGGGCTATGGCTACACCTTC.

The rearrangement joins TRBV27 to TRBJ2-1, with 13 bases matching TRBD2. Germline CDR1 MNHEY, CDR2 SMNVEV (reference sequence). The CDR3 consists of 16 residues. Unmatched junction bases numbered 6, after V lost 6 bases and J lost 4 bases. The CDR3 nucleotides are TGTGCCAGCAGCACAAGACTAGCGGGGGGATACAATGAGCAGTTCTTC. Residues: CASSTRLAGGYNEQFF.

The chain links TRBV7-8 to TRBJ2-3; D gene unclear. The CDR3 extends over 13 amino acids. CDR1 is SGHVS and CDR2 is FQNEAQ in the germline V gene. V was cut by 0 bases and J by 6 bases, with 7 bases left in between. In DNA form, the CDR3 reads TGTGCCAGCAGCTTAGCGGTGGTGGATACGCAGTATTTT. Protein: CASSLAVVDTQYF.

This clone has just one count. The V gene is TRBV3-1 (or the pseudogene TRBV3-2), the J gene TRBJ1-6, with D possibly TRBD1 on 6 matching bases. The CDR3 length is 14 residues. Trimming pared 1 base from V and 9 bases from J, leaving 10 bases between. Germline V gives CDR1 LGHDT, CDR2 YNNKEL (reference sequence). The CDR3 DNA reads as TGTGCCAGCAGCCAAGTGGACAGTTCTTCACCCCTCCACTTT. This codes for CASSQVDSSSPLHF.

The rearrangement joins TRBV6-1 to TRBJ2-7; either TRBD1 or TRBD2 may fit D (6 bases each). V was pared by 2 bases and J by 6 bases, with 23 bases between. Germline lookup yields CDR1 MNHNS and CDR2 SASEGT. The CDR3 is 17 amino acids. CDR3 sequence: CASSERLKGGVLSEQYF. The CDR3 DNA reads TGTGCCAGCAGTGAAAGACTCAAGGGGGGTGTTTTGAGCGAGCAGTACTTC.

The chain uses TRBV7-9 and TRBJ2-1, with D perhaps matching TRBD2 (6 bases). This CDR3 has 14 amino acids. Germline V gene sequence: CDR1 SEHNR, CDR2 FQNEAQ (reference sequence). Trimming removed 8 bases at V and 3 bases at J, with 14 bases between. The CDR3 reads CASVIAEFYNEQFF. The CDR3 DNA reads TGTGCCAGCGTGATAGCGGAATTCTACAATGAGCAGTTCTTC.

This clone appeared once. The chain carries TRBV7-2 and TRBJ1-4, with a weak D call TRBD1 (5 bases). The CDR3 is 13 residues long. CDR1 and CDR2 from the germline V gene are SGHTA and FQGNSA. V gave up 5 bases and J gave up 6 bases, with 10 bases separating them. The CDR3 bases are TGTGCCAGCAGCCTGCAGGGAGATGAAAAACTGTTTTTT. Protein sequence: CASSLQGDEKLFF.

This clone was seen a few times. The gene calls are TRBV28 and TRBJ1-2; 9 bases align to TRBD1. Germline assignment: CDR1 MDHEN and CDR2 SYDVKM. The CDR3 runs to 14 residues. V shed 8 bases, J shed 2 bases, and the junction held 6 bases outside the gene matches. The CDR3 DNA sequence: TGTGCCAGCCAACACGGGACAGGGAACTATGGCTACACCTTC. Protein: CASQHGTGNYGYTF.

CDR3 in amino acids: CASNQGNEQFF. CDR3 sequence (DNA): TGTGCCAGCAACCAGGGCAATGAGCAGTTCTTC. The chain joins TRBV28 to TRBJ2-1, with D perhaps matching TRBD1 (5 bases). The CDR3 length is 11 residues. Trimming pared 7 bases from V and 6 bases from J, leaving 7 bases between. CDR1 MDHEN and CDR2 SYDVKM come from the germline V gene.